The 19 T cell receptor beta chains presented below share a single source sample, sequenced in a study of blood T cell repertoires in COVID-19. Assay used: immunoSEQ multiplex PCR; TCRdb lists only in-frame clones, some missing. The profile shows about 39,000 clones, 85% to 90% of them singletons. Source material: peripheral blood. These receptors were collected from a man in his fifties or sixties with active or convalescent COVID-19.

This chain connects TRBV27 to TRBJ1-6, with D unresolved. Germline loops: CDR1 MNHEY, CDR2 SMNVEV (reference sequence). The CDR3 sequence is 14 residues long. V was cut by 6 bases and J by 14 bases, with 20 bases left in between. CDR3 nucleotides: TGTGCCAGCAGCAGGCAAGACACCCTGCCCACCCTCCACTTT. Protein product: CASSRQDTLPTLHF.

This clone has a handful of counts. The CDR3 DNA follows: TGTGCCAGTATAGGCGGGACCGTTTCATTAGCGGGGCAGCCCCAGCATTTT. It is translated as CASIGGTVSLAGQPQHF. The chain recombines TRBV19 with TRBJ1-5; TRBD1 might be the D (5 bases). CDR1 is LNHDA and CDR2 is SQIVND in the germline V gene (reference sequence). The CDR3 totals 17 residues. V lost 7 bases and J 7 bases, leaving 26 bases between the germline ends. Full variable domain (remainder filled in from reference TRBV19 and TRBJ1-5): DGGITQSPKYLFRKEGQNVTLSCEQNLNHDAMYWYRQDPGQGLRLIYYSQIVNDFQKGDIAEGYSVSREKKESFPLTVTSAQKNPTAFYLCASIGGTVSLAGQPQHFGDGTRLSIL.

The rearrangement uses TRBV28 and TRBJ2-7; maybe TRBD1 (6 bases). This CDR3 contains 14 residues. The ends were cut back, 6 bases at V and 3 bases at J, with 15 bases in the middle. CDR1 MDHEN and CDR2 SYDVKM come from the germline V gene. CDR3 residues: CASRSGTPVYEQYF. For the CDR3, the DNA is TGTGCCAGCAGATCTGGGACACCGGTCTACGAGCAGTACTTC.

V gene TRBV28 combines with J gene TRBJ1-2, with a tentative D call TRBD1 (6 bases). The CDR3 contains 12 residues. The germline V and J ends were trimmed by 10 bases and 1 base, with 10 bases remaining between them. In germline, CDR1 is MDHEN, CDR2 SYDVKM. The chain's CDR3 is CATRQVNYGYTF. CDR3 in DNA: TGTGCCACCAGACAGGTTAACTATGGCTACACCTTC.

The chain employs TRBV7-6 and TRBJ2-5, with D maybe TRBD2 (5 bases). Germline CDR1 is SGHVS and CDR2 is FNYEAQ. The V and J ends lost 6 bases and 5 bases respectively, with 7 bases between them. This CDR3 region has 11 residues. The CDR3 here is CASSQRETQYF. The CDR3 DNA reads TGTGCCAGCAGTCAGCGGGAGACCCAGTACTTC.

The genes are TRBV30 and TRBJ2-2; a weak D match, TRBD2 (6 bases). The germline gives CDR1 GTSNPN, CDR2 SVGIG (reference sequence). CDR3 length: 14 residues. V lost 3 bases, J lost 6 bases, and 14 bases lay in between. The CDR3 loop reads CAWSRSGVAGELFF. Here the CDR3 DNA reads TGTGCCTGGAGCCGGTCGGGGGTAGCCGGGGAGCTGTTTTTT.

The chain carries TRBV18 and TRBJ2-3, with D maybe TRBD2 (6 bases). The CDR3 length is 16 residues. The germline V gene encodes CDR1 KGHSH and CDR2 LQKENI. V dropped 3 bases and J dropped 2 bases, with 15 bases sitting between them. The CDR3, as DNA: TGTGCCAGCTCACCCTGGACTAACCGACCCACAGATACGCAGTATTTT. It specifies CASSPWTNRPTDTQYF.

The rearrangement links TRBV6-2 or TRBV6-3 to TRBJ2-7; TRBD2 is a possible D gene (7 bases). With 2 bases removed from V and 0 bases from J, the gap between germline ends came to 14 bases. CDR3 length: 16 residues. The germline CDR1 and CDR2 sequences are MNHEY and SVGEGT. The CDR3 region is CASSYQAGAHSYEQYV. The CDR3 coding sequence is TGTGCCAGCAGTTACCAGGCGGGGGCCCACTCCTACGAGCAGTACGTC.

J is TRBJ1-3 and V is TRBV4-1; D is possibly TRBD1 (6 bases). Per the germline V gene, CDR1 is MGHRA and CDR2 is YSYEKL. The CDR3 is 15 residues long. Trimming pared 3 bases from V and 0 bases from J, leaving 9 bases between. CDR3 sequence (DNA): TGCGCCAGCAGCCACGCACAGGGCTCTGGAAACACCATATATTTT. This translates into CASSHAQGSGNTIYF.

CDR3 region: CAITRGQGATYGYTF. In DNA form, the CDR3 reads TGTGCCATCACGCGGGGACAGGGGGCGACCTATGGCTACACCTTC. The chain uses TRBV10-3 and TRBJ1-2; 12 bases map to TRBD1. V lost 7 bases and J lost 4; bases outside the gene matches: 7. CDR3 length: 15 residues. The V gene's germline CDR1 is ENHRY and CDR2 SYGVKD.

V is TRBV7-8 and J is TRBJ1-1; the D is unclear. The germline CDR1 and CDR2 sequences are SGHVS and FQNEAQ. The CDR3 covers 13 residues. Between the trimmed V and J ends, which lost 4 bases and 1 base, there was a span of 7 bases. The CDR3, as DNA: TGTGCCAGCAGCTCTGACTGGAACACTGAAGCTTTCTTT. Translating gives CASSSDWNTEAFF.

The genes are TRBV5-1 and TRBJ1-1, with D possibly matching TRBD1 (5 bases). Deletions cut 7 bases from V and 1 base from J, with 17 bases between. The length of the CDR3 is 15 residues. Germline CDR1 is SGHRS and CDR2 is YFSETQ. The CDR3 nucleotides read TGCGCCAGCGGCACGGGGGGGTTCTCGAACACTGAAGCTTTCTTT. Amino acid sequence: CASGTGGFSNTEAFF.

This sequence joins TRBV5-4 and TRBJ2-1; D is possibly TRBD2 (6 bases). The CDR3 totals 14 residues. V was clipped by 10 bases and J by 5 bases, with 19 bases between them. CDR1 and CDR2 from the germline V gene are SGHNT and YYREEE (reference sequence). CDR3 residues: CALSGSVVNNEQFF. CDR3 DNA sequence: TGTGCCTTATCCGGGAGTGTGGTTAACAATGAGCAGTTCTTC.

The J gene is TRBJ2-1, the V gene TRBV4-2; 7 nucleotides align to TRBD2. CDR1 LGHNA and CDR2 YNFKEQ come from the germline V gene. This CDR3 has 16 amino acids. V dropped 0 bases and J dropped 12; count of bases not matched to a gene: 14. This CDR3 reads CASSQDQRGSGYGQFF. CDR3 coding DNA: TGTGCCAGCAGCCAAGATCAGAGGGGTAGCGGGTACGGGCAGTTCTTC.

V and J are TRBV28 and TRBJ1-2; 7 bases are shared with TRBD1. The CDR3 runs 16 residues. CDR1 is MDHEN, CDR2 SYDVKM, per germline. The V gene end was trimmed by 10 bases and the J gene end by 4 bases; junction bases not matched to a gene: 18. The DNA of the CDR3 is TGTGCCACCCGTGGATTCGGGACAGAAAACCTCTATGGCTACACCTTC. As protein: CATRGFGTENLYGYTF.

The chain is built from TRBV19 and TRBJ2-1; 8 bases are a match to TRBD2. Germline-derived CDR1 and CDR2 are LNHDA and SQIVND (reference sequence). J was trimmed by 8 bases and V by 0 bases; bases with no gene match: 12. CDR3 length: 17 amino acids. In DNA, the CDR3 is TGTGCCAGTAGTATAGACGCCGGGACTAGAGAGGGGGATGAGCAGTTCTTC. Protein: CASSIDAGTREGDEQFF. The full variable domain, rest sourced from reference TRBV19 and TRBJ2-1, is DGGITQSPKYLFRKEGQNVTLSCEQNLNHDAMYWYRQDPGQGLRLIYYSQIVNDFQKGDIAEGYSVSREKKESFPLTVTSAQKNPTAFYLCASSIDAGTREGDEQFFGPGTRLTVL.

The chain couples TRBV21-1 to TRBJ1-5; the table's D call, TRBD1, has no DNA check behind it. TRBV21-1 is flagged as a pseudogene. This CDR3 is built from 18 residues. The CDR3: CASSTARTACCGNQPQHF. DNA of the CDR3: TGTGCCAGCAGCACGGCGAGGACAGCATGTTGTGGCAATCAGCCCCAGCATTTT.

The V gene is TRBV9, the J gene TRBJ1-1, with D perhaps TRBD1 (5 bases). Germline assignment: CDR1 SGDLS and CDR2 YYNGEE. V was pared by 0 bases and J by 5 bases, with 11 bases between. The CDR3 consists of 14 residues. The CDR3 loop reads CASSVVEGWTEAFF. The CDR3 DNA is TGTGCCAGCAGCGTAGTGGAGGGGTGGACTGAAGCTTTCTTT.

This clone was seen a single time. The CDR3 DNA reads as TGCGCCAGCAGCTTGGGGGAGGGAGTCCACAATGAGCAGTTCTTC. Translation: CASSLGEGVHNEQFF. The chain couples TRBV5-1 to TRBJ2-1; 7 bases fit TRBD2. The CDR3 has 15 residues. The V and J ends lost 0 bases and 5 bases, in that order; junction bases with no gene match: 5. Germline CDR1 SGHRS, CDR2 YFSETQ.